One sample yielded the 32 T cell receptor beta chains listed below, sequenced in a study of blood T cell repertoires in COVID-19. The repertoire was sequenced with immunoSEQ multiplex PCR; TCRdb's copy has only in-frame clones and lacks some. The sample comprises some 300,000 clones, more than 75% of which are singletons, and 2% to 2.5% rests with the top ten. The sample was PBMCs or T cells enriched from blood (not recorded which). Receptor source: a woman aged 60-75 years in a cohort exposed to, infected with or recovered from COVID-19 (not recorded which).

This rearrangement joins TRBV19 to TRBJ2-3; 13 bases align to TRBD2. This CDR3 region has 18 residues. The germline V gene has CDR1 LNHDA and CDR2 SQIVND (reference sequence). The V gene end was trimmed by 4 bases and the J gene end by 4 bases; junction bases not matched to a gene: 11. CDR3 in DNA: TGTGCCAGTAGTACCTCCTCCCGACTAGCGGGAGGCCCAGATACGCAGTATTTT. It encodes CASSTSSRLAGGPDTQYF.

The chain couples TRBV7-3 to TRBJ2-1; 7 bases line up with TRBD2. V shed 5 bases and J 2 bases; nucleotides not matched to a gene: 9. The length of the CDR3 is 16 residues. Germline CDR1 and CDR2: SGHTA and FQGTGA. The CDR3 is CASSPWEGPTYNEQFF. The CDR3 nucleotides read TGTGCCAGCAGCCCCTGGGAGGGACCTACCTACAATGAGCAGTTCTTC.

The CDR3 spells CASSGTRGTYEQYF. Here the CDR3 DNA reads TGCGCCAGCAGCGGAACCCGCGGGACCTACGAGCAGTACTTC. This rearrangement joins TRBV5-1 to TRBJ2-7; the D gene is possibly TRBD2 (6 bases). CDR3 size: 14 residues. Germline V gene sequence: CDR1 SGHRS, CDR2 YFSETQ. The V end lost 4 bases, the J end lost 2 bases, and 13 bases lay between the germline ends. Supplemented by reference TRBV5-1 and TRBJ2-7, the full variable domain reads KAGVTQTPRYLIKTRGQQVTLSCSPISGHRSVSWYQQTPGQGLQFLFEYFSETQRNKGNFPGRFSGRQFSNSRSEMNVSTLELGDSALYLCASSGTRGTYEQYFGPGTRLTVT.

This rearrangement joins TRBV14 to TRBJ1-1; 8 nucleotides align to TRBD1. The CDR3 totals 14 residues. Trimming removed 2 bases from V and 7 bases from J; junction bases left unmatched: 6. CDR1 and CDR2 from the germline V gene are SGHDN and FVKESK. The CDR3 nucleotides are TGTGCCAGCAGCCAACTACTGACAGGGGTTGAAGCTTTCTTT. It codes for CASSQLLTGVEAFF.

With regard to this clone: Different DNA sequences within this sample yield the same CDR3. V and J are TRBV7-9 and TRBJ2-5; possibly TRBD2 for D (5 bases). Germline CDR1 is SEHNR and CDR2 is FQNEAQ (reference sequence). The CDR3 is 14 amino acids. V was trimmed by 4 bases and J by 1 base, leaving 10 bases between them. CDR3 sequence (DNA): TGTGCCAGCAGCTCCGGCCGGGGCCAAGAGACCCAGTACTTC. Translated: CASSSGRGQETQYF.

The chain has TRBV7-9 and TRBJ1-3; no definite D call. Trimming removed 5 bases at V and 0 bases at J, with 17 bases between. This CDR3 spans 17 amino acids. Germline loops: CDR1 SEHNR, CDR2 FQNEAQ (reference sequence). For the CDR3, the DNA is TGTGCCAGCAGCGCCCAAAGACTTGGCAGCTCTGGAAACACCATATATTTT. Protein sequence: CASSAQRLGSSGNTIYF.

The chain joins TRBV15 to TRBJ2-2; D remains ambiguous. This CDR3 region has 14 residues. From germline, CDR1 is LNHNV and CDR2 YYDKDF (reference sequence). V shed 8 bases and J shed 3 bases, with 13 bases lying between them. The DNA of the CDR3 is TGTGCCACCGGTCGGCGGAAGGACACCGGGGAGCTGTTTTTT. Translation gives CATGRRKDTGELFF. The variable domain in full, with the rest retrieved from reference TRBV15 and TRBJ2-2, is DAMVIQNPRYQVTQFGKPVTLSCSQTLNHNVMYWYQQKSSQAPKLLFHYYDKDFNNEADTPDNFQSRRPNTSFCFLDIRSPGLGDTAMYLCATGRRKDTGELFFGEGSRLTVL.

A word on this clone: Within the sample, other DNA sequences also encode this same CDR3. J is TRBJ1-3 and V is TRBV5-1, with D perhaps matching TRBD1 (5 bases). V was cut by 0 bases and J by 4 bases, with 8 bases left in between. This CDR3 is 14 amino acids long. Per the germline V gene, CDR1 is SGHRS and CDR2 is YFSETQ. CDR3 loop: CASSLGGTGNTIYF. The CDR3 DNA reads as TGCGCCAGCAGCTTGGGGGGCACGGGAAACACCATATATTTT.

This sequence joins TRBV7-2 and TRBJ2-7; TRBD1 matches at 10 bases. CDR3 length: 16 amino acids. Germline values: CDR1 SGHTA, CDR2 FQGNSA. V lost 0 bases to trimming and J lost 0 bases; unmatched junction nucleotides: 2. The CDR3 sequence is CASSLAGQGPSYEQYF. In nucleotides, the CDR3 is TGTGCCAGCAGCTTAGCGGGACAGGGGCCCTCCTACGAGCAGTACTTC.

A few counts support this clone. The V and J genes are TRBV12-3 or TRBV12-4 and TRBJ2-7; TRBD2 might be the D (5 bases). This CDR3 contains 13 residues. Trimming cost V 2 bases and J 7 bases, with 12 bases left between them. The CDR3 is CASSLSPSGEQYF. CDR3 nucleotides: TGTGCCAGCAGTTTAAGTCCTTCGGGGGAGCAGTACTTC.

V gene TRBV2 combines with J gene TRBJ2-7, with D tentatively TRBD1 (5 bases). The germline V and J ends were trimmed by 5 bases and 4 bases, with 9 bases remaining between them. The CDR3 has 12 amino acids. CDR1 SNHLY and CDR2 FYNNEI come from the germline V gene. The CDR3 reads CASSRQRYEQYF. The CDR3 DNA reads as TGTGCCAGCAGTCGACAGAGATACGAGCAGTACTTC.

This clone was detected only once. The chain joins TRBV7-2 to TRBJ2-5, with 11 bases that match TRBD2. CDR3 length: 16 residues. CDR1 is SGHTA, CDR2 FQGNSA, per germline. The trim removed 5 bases at V and 5 bases at J, leaving 10 bases unmatched. CDR3 nucleotides: TGTGCCAGCAGCGGGTTAGCGGGAGGGCGCAGGGAGACCCAGTACTTC. This translates into CASSGLAGGRRETQYF.

The J gene is TRBJ1-1, the V gene TRBV18; D is possibly TRBD1 (5 bases). The CDR3 length is 15 residues. The germline V gene encodes CDR1 KGHSH and CDR2 LQKENI. Trimming stripped 2 bases from V and 1 base from J, with 11 bases between. DNA for the CDR3: TGTGCCAGCTCACCAACCCTCGACAGGAACACTGAAGCTTTCTTT. Translating it yields CASSPTLDRNTEAFF.

This sequence joins TRBV4-1 and TRBJ1-1; D not resolved. Germline CDR1 reads MGHRA; CDR2 reads YSYEKL. The CDR3 runs 14 residues. Trimming took 1 base from V and 0 from J, leaving 6 bases between them. The CDR3 DNA reads TGCGCCAGCAGCCAAGTTCAGTTGAACACTGAAGCTTTCTTT. This gives the protein CASSQVQLNTEAFF.

The chain uses TRBV28 and TRBJ2-3; TRBD2 agrees at 9 bases. CDR1 is MDHEN and CDR2 is SYDVKM in the germline V gene. With 5 bases clipped from V and 0 bases from J, the junction kept 3 bases outside the gene matches. The CDR3 is 15 amino acids. The CDR3 spells CASSASGASTDTQYF. DNA of the CDR3: TGTGCCAGCAGTGCTAGCGGGGCTAGCACAGATACGCAGTATTTT.

This sequence joins TRBV10-3 and TRBJ2-7; 9 nucleotides match TRBD2. Germline V CDR1 and CDR2: ENHRY, SYGVKD. The CDR3 is made up of 18 amino acids. With 3 bases clipped from V and 4 bases from J, the junction kept 16 bases outside the gene matches. CDR3 protein: CAISEGFGMSSGIYEQYF. The CDR3 coding sequence is TGTGCCATCAGTGAAGGGTTCGGTATGTCTAGCGGGATATACGAGCAGTACTTC.

With regard to this clone: Other DNA sequences in this sample translate to the same CDR3. CDR3 residues: CASSLGGGPYEQYF. In DNA, the CDR3 is TGTGCCAGCAGTTTGGGTGGGGGCCCCTACGAGCAGTACTTC. J is TRBJ2-7 and V is TRBV28; TRBD1 is a possible D gene (6 bases). Germline V lookup: CDR1 MDHEN, CDR2 SYDVKM. Deletions cut 3 bases from V and 2 bases from J, with 11 bases between. This CDR3 is built from 14 residues.

The chain combines TRBV24-1 with TRBJ1-1; 8 positions agree with TRBD1. Germline V lookup: CDR1 KGHDR, CDR2 SFDVKD. The CDR3 contains 15 residues. The junction had 7 bases not matched to a gene; V was cut back by 7 bases and J by 1 base. CDR3 bases: TGTGCCACCAGACCCCGGGACAGGCCGAACACTGAAGCTTTCTTT. Encoded protein: CATRPRDRPNTEAFF.

This sequence joins TRBV7-9 and TRBJ1-1, with D possibly being TRBD1 (6 bases). V was shortened by 2 bases and J by 0 bases, with 7 bases between the two germline ends. In germline, CDR1 is SEHNR, CDR2 FQNEAQ (reference sequence). The CDR3 covers 14 residues. The CDR3 is CASSLSGVNTEAFF. CDR3 coding DNA: TGTGCCAGCAGCTTATCAGGGGTGAACACTGAAGCTTTCTTT. The variable domain in full, completed from reference TRBV7-9 and TRBJ1-1, reads DTGVSQNPRHKITKRGQNVTFRCDPISEHNRLYWYRQTLGQGPEFLTYFQNEAQLEKSRLLSDRFSAERPKGSFSTLEIQRTEQGDSAMYLCASSLSGVNTEAFFGQGTRLTVV.

The V and J genes are TRBV6-1 and TRBJ2-1; TRBD1 aligns across 7 bases. This CDR3 has 15 amino acids. Per germline, CDR1 MNHNS and CDR2 SASEGT. The J segment lost 6 bases and the V segment lost 3 bases, leaving 8 bases of the junction unmatched. CDR3 bases: TGTGCCAGCAGTGAGCCGACAGGGTTTGGCAATGAGCAGTTCTTC. It specifies CASSEPTGFGNEQFF.

This chain joins TRBV10-3 and TRBJ2-7, with 7 bases fitting TRBD1. Germline lookup yields CDR1 ENHRY and CDR2 SYGVKD. The trim removed 5 bases at V and 0 bases at J, leaving 7 bases unmatched. The CDR3 is 15 residues long. CDR3 nucleotide sequence: TGTGCCATCAGTAAGGGGGCAGAAAGCTCCTACGAGCAGTACTTC. Protein product: CAISKGAESSYEQYF.

In DNA form, the CDR3 reads TGTGCCAGTACCATACAGCGTAGCGCTGAAGCTTTCTTT. Translation: CASTIQRSAEAFF. This chain connects TRBV19 to TRBJ1-1; D not resolved. The CDR3 sequence is 13 residues long. Per germline, CDR1 LNHDA and CDR2 SQIVND (reference sequence). Trimming cost V 7 bases and J 6 bases, with 15 bases left between them.

V usage is TRBV6-2 or TRBV6-3 and J usage is TRBJ2-1, with 12 bases that match TRBD1. Germline V gene sequence: CDR1 MNHEY, CDR2 SVGEGT. CDR3 length: 14 amino acids. The V gene end was trimmed by 5 bases and the J gene end by 6 bases; junction bases not matched to a gene: 2. DNA for the CDR3: TGTGCCAGCAGTGAGGGACAGGGGGCCAATGAGCAGTTCTTC. This translates into CASSEGQGANEQFF.

This sequence joins TRBV11-2 and TRBJ1-2, with 12 bases fitting TRBD1. The germline V gene encodes CDR1 SGHAT and CDR2 FQNNGV. The CDR3 covers 16 residues. Germline trimming cut 5 bases from V and 2 bases from J; bases unmatched to any gene: 6. The CDR3 nucleotides read TGTGCCAGCAGCCCGGGACAGGGGGCAGCGAACTATGGCTACACCTTC. Amino acid sequence: CASSPGQGAANYGYTF.

V is TRBV7-9 and J is TRBJ2-2, with TRBD1 matching 9 bases. The CDR3 is 16 residues long. The trim removed 5 bases at V and 5 bases at J, leaving 9 bases unmatched. Germline V CDR1 and CDR2: SEHNR, FQNEAQ (reference sequence). The CDR3 coding sequence is TGTGCCAGCAGCCCCTCCGGGACAGGGCGGACCGGGGAGCTGTTTTTT. Protein sequence: CASSPSGTGRTGELFF.

This clone was seen a few times. The J gene is TRBJ1-1, the V gene TRBV14; D gene ambiguous. The CDR3 has 17 amino acids. V lost 7 bases, J lost 5 bases, and 26 bases lay in between. Per germline, CDR1 SGHDN and CDR2 FVKESK. CDR3 sequence (DNA): TGTGCCAGCAAACCCCTTAACCGACGGGAAAAGAGGACTGAAGCTTTCTTT. As protein: CASKPLNRREKRTEAFF.

The chain couples TRBV24-1 to TRBJ2-2; 13 bases are shared with TRBD2. This CDR3 region has 16 residues. J lost 7 bases, V lost 4 bases, and 5 bases had no gene match. CDR1 and CDR2 from the germline V gene are KGHDR and SFDVKD. The CDR3 nucleotides read TGTGCCACCAGTGACCCTGGACTAGCGGGAGTCGGGGAGCTGTTTTTT. Translation gives CATSDPGLAGVGELFF.

This chain joins TRBV24-1 and TRBJ2-7; D is possibly TRBD1 (6 bases). Germline CDR1 reads KGHDR; CDR2 reads SFDVKD. Trimming left V 4 bases short and J 1 base short, with 13 bases between. This CDR3 contains 15 residues. The CDR3 region is CATSDPRDMSYEQYF. In DNA, the CDR3 is TGTGCCACCAGTGACCCCCGGGACATGTCCTACGAGCAGTACTTC.

V is TRBV27 and J is TRBJ1-2; D is perhaps TRBD1 (5 bases). CDR3 length: 15 amino acids. Trimming took 6 bases from V and 1 from J, leaving 15 bases between them. CDR1 and CDR2 (germline): MNHEY, SMNVEV (reference sequence). The CDR3 region is CASRQDGGVNYGYTF. In DNA, the CDR3 is TGTGCCAGCAGGCAGGATGGGGGGGTTAACTATGGCTACACCTTC.

The CDR3 DNA reads as TGTGCCAGCAGTTTACTAGCGGGAAGTGGGGGGGAGAGCTCCTACGAGCAGTACTTC. This encodes CASSLLAGSGGESSYEQYF. V usage is TRBV27 and J usage is TRBJ2-7, with 9 bases matching TRBD2. V shed 2 bases and J 0 bases; nucleotides not matched to a gene: 14. CDR1 is MNHEY and CDR2 is SMNVEV in the germline V gene (reference sequence). The CDR3 sequence is 19 residues long.

V usage is TRBV19 and J usage is TRBJ1-5; D may be TRBD1 (5 bases). CDR1 and CDR2 (germline): LNHDA, SQIVND (reference sequence). The CDR3 length is 14 residues. V was clipped by 2 bases and J by 5 bases, with 10 bases between them. CDR3 sequence reads: CASSIFGGDQPQHF. CDR3 sequence (DNA): TGTGCCAGTAGTATATTCGGGGGGGATCAGCCCCAGCATTTT.

The J gene is TRBJ1-6, the V gene TRBV13; TRBD1 agrees at 7 bases. V was pared by 2 bases and J by 6 bases, with 7 bases of the junction left unmatched. This CDR3 is built from 16 residues. CDR1 and CDR2 from the germline V gene are PRHDT and FYEKMQ (reference sequence). CDR3 loop: CASSLNPTGTNSPLHF. DNA for the CDR3: TGTGCCAGCAGCTTAAATCCGACAGGGACTAATTCACCCCTCCACTTT.